Reported below is one TCR beta chain. Its specificity is not known. The source of the sample is a study of cytomegalovirus exposure and HLA in healthy donors. Measured with immunoSEQ multiplex PCR; TCRdb has only the in-frame clones, and not every one. Of approximately 70,000 clones listed, 85% to 95% were seen once; the top ten hold around 0.65%. The CDR3 covers 14 residues. Germline V gene data show CDR1 as LNHDA and CDR2 as SQIVND (reference sequence). With 7 bases removed from V and 2 bases from J, the gap between germline ends came to 13 bases. Study-wide results and limits: Cytomegalovirus status was reportedly diagnosed by the classifier with high sensitivity and specificity.

This chain links TRBV19 with TRBJ2-3; weak D call: TRBD2 (6 bases). This TCR derives from a woman aged 18-30 years in good health and CMV-seronegative. The specimen was PBMCs. CDR3 in DNA: TGTGCCAGTAAGGACGGGGGTTTCACAGATACGCAGTATTTT. Encoded protein: CASKDGGFTDTQYF.